One and the same sample provided the 22 T cell receptor beta chains below, sequenced in a study of regulatory T cells in long-lasting Graves disease. Time point defined: newly diagnosed GD, antithyroid drugs for less than 3 months. Extracted RNA from PBMCs served as the source of the TCR library. Through Arm-PCR of CDR3 regions and iRepertoire HTBI primers, TCR beta libraries were built. TCRdb re-called the multiplex PCR reads through MiXCR, storing one row per CDR3 protein. The repertoire has under 500,000 distinct CDR3 sequences, 15% to 20% of them found once; the top ten carry around 10%. These data also featured in a second study, about T cells in Graves' hyperthyroidism and ophthalmopathy.

The sequences come from peripheral blood mononuclear cells (PBMCs), collected at new diagnosis, from a patient treated with antithyroid drugs. Every receptor here comes from a woman in her twenties or thirties with Graves disease.

This clonotype was picked up many times. The CDR3 is CASSLAKGGYIQYF. DNA of the CDR3: TGTGCCAGCAGCTTGGCCAAAGGGGGGTACATTCAGTACTTC. The V and J genes are TRBV5-6 and TRBJ2-4, with D perhaps TRBD1 or TRBD2 (6 bases each). The germline V and J ends were trimmed by 0 bases and 8 bases, with 12 bases remaining between them. The CDR3 covers 14 residues. Looked up from germline, CDR1 is SGHDT and CDR2 is YYEEEE.

This clonotype was found once. V gene TRBV28 combines with J gene TRBJ2-1, with 10 bases identical to TRBD2. The V gene end was trimmed by 4 bases and the J gene end by 10 bases; junction bases not matched to a gene: 16. The germline V gene has CDR1 MDHEN and CDR2 SYDVKM. The length of the CDR3 is 17 residues. In DNA form, the CDR3 reads TGTGCCAGCAGTTCCTCCCGGTTCGAGAGCGGGAGGGCCGAGCAGTTCTTC. Translation: CASSSSRFESGRAEQFF.

This clonotype has at least ten counts. V usage is TRBV28 and J usage is TRBJ2-7; 7 bases line up with TRBD1. V shed 5 bases and J 0 bases; nucleotides not matched to a gene: 7. The CDR3 is 15 residues long. Per germline, CDR1 MDHEN and CDR2 SYDVKM. In DNA form, the CDR3 reads TGTGCCAGCAGTAGCCGGGACAGCAACTCCTACGAGCAGTACTTC. It specifies CASSSRDSNSYEQYF. The full variable domain, with the rest looked up from reference TRBV28 and TRBJ2-7, is DVKVTQSSRYLVKRTGEKVFLECVQDMDHENMFWYRQDPGLGLRLIYFSYDVKMKEKGDIPEGYSVSREKKERFSLILESASTNQTSMYLCASSSRDSNSYEQYFGPGTRLTVT.

This clonotype was observed a handful of times. The chain links TRBV28 to TRBJ2-7, with 9 bases identical to TRBD2. The junction had 13 bases not matched to a gene; V was cut back by 5 bases and J by 2 bases. Germline V CDR1 and CDR2: MDHEN, SYDVKM. CDR3 length: 17 amino acids. CDR3 sequence reads: CASSRLAGSTATYEQYF. The CDR3 coding sequence is TGTGCCAGCAGTCGGCTAGCGGGATCCACCGCCACCTACGAGCAGTACTTC. Together with reference TRBV28 and TRBJ2-7, the CDR3 gives the full variable domain: DVKVTQSSRYLVKRTGEKVFLECVQDMDHENMFWYRQDPGLGLRLIYFSYDVKMKEKGDIPEGYSVSREKKERFSLILESASTNQTSMYLCASSRLAGSTATYEQYFGPGTRLTVT.

This clonotype came up a few times. The J gene is TRBJ1-2, the V gene TRBV13; D remains ambiguous. The V and J ends lost 5 bases and 6 bases respectively, with 10 bases between them. This CDR3 is 12 amino acids long. Per the germline V gene, CDR1 is PRHDT and CDR2 is FYEKMQ (reference sequence). The CDR3 loop reads CASSQPGNGYTF. The CDR3 bases are TGTGCCAGCAGCCAACCCGGAAATGGCTACACCTTC.

The chain uses TRBV20-1 and TRBJ2-1, with D perhaps matching TRBD2 (6 bases). The J call could be wrong; TRBJ2-4 is a better fit for the DNA end. This CDR3 has 15 amino acids. Per germline, CDR1 DFQATT and CDR2 SNEGSKA (reference sequence). The CDR3 protein is CSAHPGEGLVDIQYF. The CDR3 region has the DNA TGCAGTGCTCACCCGGGCGAGGGACTCGTGGACATTCAGTACTTC.

This clonotype was observed a few times. This sequence joins TRBV20-1 and TRBJ2-1; 8 bases are shared with TRBD2. Losses at the gene ends were 6 bases for V and 0 bases for J; bases not matched to a gene: 1. There are 13 residues in the CDR3. Germline lookup yields CDR1 DFQATT and CDR2 SNEGSKA (reference sequence). The CDR3 DNA reads as TGCAGTGCCACTAGCGGCTCCTACAATGAGCAGTTCTTC. It yields the protein CSATSGSYNEQFF.

This clonotype was recorded at least ten times. The chain is built from TRBV6-1 and TRBJ2-1; TRBD1 is a possible D gene (7 bases). The CDR3 is 15 amino acids. Germline assignment: CDR1 MNHNS and CDR2 SASEGT. The V and J ends lost 6 bases and 1 base respectively, with 13 bases between them. CDR3 amino acids: CASSGGRGSYNEQFF. CDR3 in DNA: TGTGCCAGCAGCGGGGGCAGGGGGTCCTACAATGAGCAGTTCTTC.

For this clonotype: This sequence may be a read error, since a much larger clone differs from it by one base. This chain links TRBV27 with TRBJ2-5; 11 bases align to TRBD1. Germline V gene data show CDR1 as MNHEY and CDR2 as SMNVEV (reference sequence). CDR3 length: 15 amino acids. In nucleotides, the CDR3 is TGTGCCAGCAGTTTATCGGGACAGGGGGGAGAGATCCAGTACTTC. Translating gives CASSLSGQGGEIQYF.

This chain connects TRBV5-1 to TRBJ2-5, with D perhaps matching TRBD1 or TRBD2 (5 bases each). There are 15 residues in the CDR3. V was pared by 2 bases and J by 4 bases, with 15 bases between. The germline V gene has CDR1 SGHRS and CDR2 YFSETQ. The CDR3 DNA sequence: TGCGCCAGCAGCTTCCTAAGGGACGGAGCAGAGACCCAGTACTTC. It encodes CASSFLRDGAETQYF.

Ten or more counts support this clonotype. The chain links TRBV6-1 to TRBJ2-7; 9 bases match TRBD2. The germline V gene has CDR1 MNHNS and CDR2 SASEGT. V dropped 6 bases and J dropped 4; count of bases not matched to a gene: 10. This CDR3 spans 15 amino acids. CDR3 protein: CASRSLGAGGYEQYF. The DNA of the CDR3 is TGTGCCAGCAGATCCCTTGGAGCGGGAGGTTACGAGCAGTACTTC.

This clonotype was found many times. The chain couples TRBV13 to TRBJ2-1; D possibly corresponds to TRBD2 (6 bases). Trimming cost V 5 bases and J 7 bases, with 12 bases left between them. The germline gives CDR1 PRHDT, CDR2 FYEKMQ (reference sequence). The CDR3 sequence is 13 residues long. The CDR3 loop reads CASSPIGTNEQFF. DNA of the CDR3: TGTGCCAGCAGCCCCATTGGGACTAATGAGCAGTTCTTC.

This clonotype was detected many times. The V call is TRBV5-1, the J call TRBJ1-1; D is perhaps TRBD1 (5 bases). The V and J ends lost 0 bases and 4 bases respectively, with 13 bases between them. Germline CDR1 SGHRS, CDR2 YFSETQ. This CDR3 region has 15 residues. The DNA for the CDR3 is TGCGCCAGCAGCTTGGAAGGCAGGGTTGTCACTGAAGCTTTCTTT. Residues: CASSLEGRVVTEAFF.

This clonotype was counted at least ten times. This chain links TRBV6-2 or TRBV6-3 with TRBJ1-4, with a possible D match to TRBD1 (6 bases). Trimming cost V 2 bases and J 10 bases, with 14 bases left between them. CDR3 length: 14 residues. CDR1 is MNHEY, CDR2 SVGEGT, per germline. CDR3 in DNA: TGTGCCAGCAGTTACACAGGGTCACCCCCAAAACTGTTTTTT. Its translation is CASSYTGSPPKLFF.

This clonotype was counted at least ten times. Here the CDR3 reads CASSSASNEQFF. The CDR3 nucleotides read TGTGCCAGCAGCTCGGCAAGCAATGAGCAGTTCTTC. The gene calls are TRBV7-9 and TRBJ2-1; D remains unclear. V was clipped by 4 bases and J by 6 bases, with 7 bases between them. Germline values: CDR1 SEHNR, CDR2 FQNEAQ (reference sequence). CDR3 size: 12 residues.

Many counts were recorded for this clonotype. The chain employs TRBV2 and TRBJ2-7; 12 bases fit TRBD2. The CDR3 covers 15 residues. V shed 8 bases and J 0 bases; nucleotides not matched to a gene: 5. CDR1 is SNHLY, CDR2 FYNNEI, per germline. The CDR3 protein is CASGLAGGSSYEQYF. CDR3 coding DNA: TGTGCCAGCGGGCTAGCGGGAGGGAGCTCCTACGAGCAGTACTTC.

In nucleotides, the CDR3 is TGTGCCAGCAGTTACAGCGGGCGGAACACCGGGGAGCTGTTTTTT. Translating it yields CASSYSGRNTGELFF. The rearrangement joins TRBV6-5 to TRBJ2-2; maybe TRBD2 (6 bases). The length of the CDR3 is 15 residues. Germline assignment: CDR1 MNHEY and CDR2 SVGAGI. V dropped 2 bases and J dropped 1 base, with 8 bases sitting between them.

This clonotype has at least ten counts. The chain links TRBV20-1 to TRBJ1-1; D call uncertain. The CDR3 spans 14 residues. Germline V gene lookup returns CDR1 DFQATT and CDR2 SNEGSKA (reference sequence). Trimming stripped 4 bases from V and 0 bases from J, with 12 bases between. The CDR3 DNA reads as TGCAGTGCTACCCCCCTAGGAGTGAACACTGAAGCTTTCTTT. Residues: CSATPLGVNTEAFF.

This clonotype was picked up many times. The rearrangement uses TRBV5-6 and TRBJ2-4, with D unclear. The germline V gene encodes CDR1 SGHDT and CDR2 YYEEEE. With 4 bases removed from V and 0 bases from J, the gap between germline ends came to 17 bases. The CDR3 has 17 amino acids. The CDR3 DNA reads as TGTGCCAGCAGCCCCAGACCAGAATCTGTAGCCAAAAACATTCAGTACTTC. Its translation: CASSPRPESVAKNIQYF.

This clonotype occurred many times. This chain joins TRBV20-1 and TRBJ2-1; no reliable D call. Germline CDR1 DFQATT, CDR2 SNEGSKA (reference sequence). Trimming removed 7 bases at V and 8 bases at J, with 9 bases between. CDR3 length equals 10 residues. The CDR3 loop is CSVRVDEQFF. In nucleotides, the CDR3 is TGCAGTGTAAGGGTCGATGAGCAGTTCTTC.

There are many counts of this clonotype. The chain carries TRBV20-1 and TRBJ2-1; 7 nucleotides match TRBD2. The CDR3 covers 15 residues. Germline V gives CDR1 DFQATT, CDR2 SNEGSKA (reference sequence). Trimming took 5 bases from V and 2 from J; bases not matched to a gene: 9. CDR3 region: CSAPSGGRTYNEQFF. The CDR3 region has the DNA TGCAGTGCTCCCTCGGGGGGACGGACCTACAATGAGCAGTTCTTC.

This clonotype was seen only a few times. J is TRBJ2-1 and V is TRBV4-3; D perhaps matches TRBD2 (5 bases). Trimming shortened V by 1 base and J by 5 bases, and 9 bases separated the two germline ends. Per germline, CDR1 LGHNA and CDR2 YSLEER. The CDR3 consists of 14 residues. The CDR3 spells CASSQGRVDNEQFF. The DNA for the CDR3 is TGCGCCAGCAGCCAAGGGCGGGTAGACAATGAGCAGTTCTTC.